A selection of T cell receptor beta chains follows, all from one sample in a study of blood T cell repertoires in COVID-19. TCRdb's table, derived via immunoSEQ multiplex PCR, lists solely in-frame clones and lacks some. The table lists approximately 250,000 clones, roughly 90% of them singletons. Sample: peripheral blood. All receptors derive from a woman aged 70-85 years with COVID-19, enrolled during active disease. CDR3s include the opening cysteine and the closing phenylalanine or tryptophan. Rows may omit the clone size; those that give it use once, few, many or a size class.

once	TRBV7-2	TRBJ1-2	CASRDRQGNYGYTF
-	TRBV28	TRBJ1-2	CASSLRTPSGYGYTF
-	TRBV11-2	TRBJ2-7	CASSLVRGQGPYEQYF
-	TRBV7-7	TRBJ2-5	CASSLLGQGRETQYF
-	TRBV24-1	TRBJ2-5	CATSGGEGFRETQYF
-	TRBV10-2	TRBJ1-1	CASDEPGVNTEAFF
-	TRBV9	TRBJ1-4	CASSPHGGGINEKLFF
-	TRBV5-1	TRBJ1-2	CASSLSPGEGNYGYTF
-	TRBV13	TRBJ1-2	CASSARTEPGGYGYTF
-	TRBV27	TRBJ2-5	CASSLVGGLETQYF
-	TRBV7-9	TRBJ2-1	CASSLDASAHEQFF
-	TRBV7-8	TRBJ2-7	CASSLGYMAAGSYEQYF
-	TRBV19	TRBJ1-6	CASSAVRRSYNSPLHF
-	TRBV28	TRBJ1-5	CASKNRGGNQPQHF
-	TRBV19	TRBJ2-1	CASSRPAGSYNEQFF
-	TRBV6-5	TRBJ1-6	CASSQGPQVSLHF
-	TRBV30	TRBJ2-7	CAWTLGGRQYF
-	TRBV9	TRBJ2-3	CASSVGAAVTDTQYF
-	TRBV5-4	TRBJ2-3	CASSKPGLSVDTQYF
-	TRBV5-1	TRBJ1-6	CASSVDRYNSPLHF
-	TRBV29-1	TRBJ1-1	CSVQQGREAFF
-	TRBV5-1	TRBJ2-3	CASSVLGQATTNTQYF